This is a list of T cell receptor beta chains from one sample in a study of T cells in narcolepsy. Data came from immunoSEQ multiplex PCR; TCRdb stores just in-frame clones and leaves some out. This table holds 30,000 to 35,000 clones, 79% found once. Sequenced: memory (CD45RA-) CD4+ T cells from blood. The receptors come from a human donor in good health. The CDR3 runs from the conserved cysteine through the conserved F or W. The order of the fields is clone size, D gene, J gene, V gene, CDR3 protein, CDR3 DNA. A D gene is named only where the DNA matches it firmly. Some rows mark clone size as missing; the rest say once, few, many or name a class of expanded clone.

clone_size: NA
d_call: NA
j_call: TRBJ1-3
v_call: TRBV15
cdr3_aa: CATSTRTGSGNTIYF
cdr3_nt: TGTGCCACCAGCACCCGGACGGGCTCTGGAAACACCATATATTTT

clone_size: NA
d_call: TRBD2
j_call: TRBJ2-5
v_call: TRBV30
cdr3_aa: CAWSVTAGEETQYF
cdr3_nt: TGTGCCTGGAGTGTAACTGCGGGAGAAGAGACCCAGTACTTC

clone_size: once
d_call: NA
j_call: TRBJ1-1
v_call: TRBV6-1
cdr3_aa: CASSEGRNTEAFF
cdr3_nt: TGTGCCAGCAGTGAAGGGCGGAACACTGAAGCTTTCTTT

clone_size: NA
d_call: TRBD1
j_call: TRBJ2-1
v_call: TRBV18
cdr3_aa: CASSPSRDSYNEQFF
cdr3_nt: TGTGCCAGCTCACCTAGCCGGGACAGCTACAATGAGCAGTTCTTC

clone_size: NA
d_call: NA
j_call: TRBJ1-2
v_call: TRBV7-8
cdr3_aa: CASSLATGWGDYGYTF
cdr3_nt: TGTGCCAGCAGCTTAGCCACAGGGTGGGGGGACTATGGCTACACCTTC

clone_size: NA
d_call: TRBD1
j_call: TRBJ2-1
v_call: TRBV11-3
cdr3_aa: CASSLDGTGLNEQFF
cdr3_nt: TGTGCCAGCAGCTTAGACGGGACAGGGTTAAATGAGCAGTTCTTC

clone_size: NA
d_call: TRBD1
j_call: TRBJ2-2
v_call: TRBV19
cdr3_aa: CASTPRQGFAGELFF
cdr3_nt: TGTGCCAGTACTCCCAGACAGGGGTTCGCCGGGGAGCTGTTTTTT

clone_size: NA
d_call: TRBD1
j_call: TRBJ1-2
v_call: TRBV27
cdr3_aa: CASSSVREGATNGYTF
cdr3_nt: TGTGCCAGCAGTTCCGTGAGGGAGGGGGCAACAAATGGCTACACCTTC

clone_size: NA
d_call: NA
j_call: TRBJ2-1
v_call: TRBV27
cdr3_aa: CASSLYSGSAYNEQFF
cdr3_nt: TGTGCCAGCAGTTTATACAGCGGCTCAGCCTACAATGAGCAGTTCTTC

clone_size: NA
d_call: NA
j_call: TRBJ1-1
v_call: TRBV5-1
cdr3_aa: CASSWADTDTEAFF
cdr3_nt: TGCGCCAGCAGCTGGGCGGACACGGACACTGAAGCTTTCTTT

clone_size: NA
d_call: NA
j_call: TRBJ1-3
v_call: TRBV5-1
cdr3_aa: CASSPRGFQGSGNTIYF
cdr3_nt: TGCGCCAGCAGCCCTCGGGGCTTCCAGGGATCGGGAAACACCATATATTTT

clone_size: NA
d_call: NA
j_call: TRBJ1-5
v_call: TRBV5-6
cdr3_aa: CASSLGGELEPQHF
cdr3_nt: TGTGCCAGCAGCTTGGGTGGGGAGCTTGAGCCCCAGCATTTT

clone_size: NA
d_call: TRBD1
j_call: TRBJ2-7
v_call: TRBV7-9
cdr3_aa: CASSLALELGDSTYEQYF
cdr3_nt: TGTGCCAGCAGCTTAGCCTTGGAACTAGGGGACAGTACCTACGAGCAGTACTTC

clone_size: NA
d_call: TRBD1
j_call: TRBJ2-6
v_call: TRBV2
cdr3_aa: CASARTGGGGANVLTF
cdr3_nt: TGTGCCAGCGCGCGGACAGGGGGAGGTGGGGCCAACGTCCTGACTTTC

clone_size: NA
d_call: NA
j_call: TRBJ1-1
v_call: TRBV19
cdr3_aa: CASSFGENTEAFF
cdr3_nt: TGTGCCAGTAGTTTCGGAGAGAACACTGAAGCTTTCTTT

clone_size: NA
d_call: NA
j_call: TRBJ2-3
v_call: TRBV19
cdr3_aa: CASSIGSSRDTQYF
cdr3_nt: TGTGCCAGTAGTATAGGGAGTAGTAGGGATACGCAGTATTTT

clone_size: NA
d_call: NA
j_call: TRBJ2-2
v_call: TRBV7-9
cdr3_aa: CASSLAREYTGELFF
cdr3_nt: TGTGCCAGCAGCTTAGCCAGGGAGTACACCGGGGAGCTGTTTTTT

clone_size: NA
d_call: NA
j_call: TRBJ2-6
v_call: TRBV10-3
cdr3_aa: CAYRPSTGANVLTF
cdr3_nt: TGTGCTTACAGGCCCTCGACTGGGGCCAACGTCCTGACTTTC

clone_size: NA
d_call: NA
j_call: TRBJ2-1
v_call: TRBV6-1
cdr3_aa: CASSVGRSSYNEQFF
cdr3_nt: TGTGCCAGCAGTGTGGGCAGGAGCTCCTACAATGAGCAGTTCTTC

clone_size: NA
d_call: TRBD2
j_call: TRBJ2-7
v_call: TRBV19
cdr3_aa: CASTKLAGDTSYEQYF
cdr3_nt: TGTGCCAGTACCAAACTCGCGGGAGACACCTCCTACGAGCAGTACTTC